The text below deals with one T cell receptor (beta chain). What it binds is not known. It was with unique molecular identifiers that the TCRbeta library was prepared. Via MiXCR, TCRdb re-called the PCR reads, giving one row per CDR3 protein. The data show hundreds of thousands of distinct CDR3 sequences, with 15% to 20% seen just once and 25% to 35% held by the top ten. This sample is drawn from a study of T-cell reconstitution after alpha-beta-depleted transplantation in children. Findings and limits, study-wide: Counts and diversity of T cells one year after transplant came mostly from newly produced T cells. Some patients' high day-60 TCRbeta diversity was attributed to recipient cells surviving conditioning. Two months or so post-transplant, alpha-beta T cells reportedly derived from several hundred expanded graft clones.

In germline, CDR1 is ENHRY, CDR2 SYGVKD. The CDR3 is 14 amino acids. J gave up 4 bases and V 6 bases, and 4 bases lay outside the gene matches. The sequencing here drew on PBMCs, mostly from graft donor cells, taken 360 days after TCRalphabeta/CD19-depleted stem cell transplant. The receptor was derived from a boy younger than two who had a stem cell transplant for Wiskott-Aldrich syndrome, so the T cells may come from the graft donor. The chain employs TRBV10-3 and TRBJ2-1, with TRBD1 matching 9 bases. The CDR3 DNA reads as TGTGCCATCAGATGGGACAGGGTTTACAATGAGCAGTTCTTC. It codes for CAIRWDRVYNEQFF.